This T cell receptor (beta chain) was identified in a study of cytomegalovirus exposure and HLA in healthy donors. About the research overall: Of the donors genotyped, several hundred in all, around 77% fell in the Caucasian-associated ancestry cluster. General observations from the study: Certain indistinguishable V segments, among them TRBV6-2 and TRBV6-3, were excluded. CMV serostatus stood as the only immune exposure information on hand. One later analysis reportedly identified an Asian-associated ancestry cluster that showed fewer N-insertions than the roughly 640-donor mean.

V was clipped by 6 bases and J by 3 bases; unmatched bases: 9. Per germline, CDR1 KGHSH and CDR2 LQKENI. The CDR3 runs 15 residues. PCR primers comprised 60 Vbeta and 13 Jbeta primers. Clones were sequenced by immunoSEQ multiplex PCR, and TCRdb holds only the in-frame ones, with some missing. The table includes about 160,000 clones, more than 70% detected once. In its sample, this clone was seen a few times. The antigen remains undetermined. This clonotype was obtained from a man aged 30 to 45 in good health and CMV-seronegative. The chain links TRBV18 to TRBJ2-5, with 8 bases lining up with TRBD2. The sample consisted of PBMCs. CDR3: CASSPRTSFEETQYF. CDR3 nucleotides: TGTGCCAGCTCTCCCCGGACTAGCTTCGAAGAGACCCAGTACTTC.